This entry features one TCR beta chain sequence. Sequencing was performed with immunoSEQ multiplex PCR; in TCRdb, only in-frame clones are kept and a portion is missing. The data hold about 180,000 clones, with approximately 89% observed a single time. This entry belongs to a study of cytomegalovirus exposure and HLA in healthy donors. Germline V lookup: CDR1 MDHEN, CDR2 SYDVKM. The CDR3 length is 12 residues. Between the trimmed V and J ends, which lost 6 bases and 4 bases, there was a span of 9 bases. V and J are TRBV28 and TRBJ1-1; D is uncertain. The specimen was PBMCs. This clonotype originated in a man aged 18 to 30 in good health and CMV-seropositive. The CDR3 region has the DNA TGTGCCAGCAGGTCGGGGAGCACTGAAGCTTTCTTT. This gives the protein CASRSGSTEAFF.